This T cell receptor (beta chain) appears in the sequencing data of a study of CD8 T cells in Susac syndrome. This clonotype was counted a few times. Its target is not known. Findings and caveats of the study: The authors acknowledged that the study's TCR sequencing and HLA analysis involved relatively few individuals.

A quantity of about 0.45 to 1 ug RNA underwent reverse transcription using random hexamers. Amplification of TCR beta CDR3 used immunoSEQ multiplex PCR across 54 Vbeta and 13 Jbeta. TCRdb processed the immunoSEQ multiplex PCR reads anew with MiXCR; each CDR3 protein has one entry. The sample lists some 260,000 distinct CDR3 sequences; roughly 81% were seen once. CD8+ and CD4+ blood T cells underwent TCR beta sequencing. Bulk CD8+ and CD4+ cells came from magnetic negative isolation; CD8+ TEMRA by FACS. The CDR3 contains 13 residues. The germline V gene has CDR1 MNHNS and CDR2 SASEGT. V was cut by 6 bases and J by 7 bases, with 15 bases left in between.

This sequence joins TRBV6-1 and TRBJ1-2; weak D call: TRBD1 (6 bases). The material sequenced was CD8+ T cells from PBMCs. The receptor's source is a human donor with multiple sclerosis. CDR3 in DNA: TGTGCCAGCAGCGAACAGGGTCGCGGTGGCTACACCTTC. This translates into CASSEQGRGGYTF.